The 5 T cell receptor beta chains reported below all come from one sample, sequenced in a study of control samples from healthy donors and cancer patients. Here immunoSEQ multiplex PCR was the method, and the copy in TCRdb shows in-frame clones only, minus some. The repertoire holds approximately 150,000 clones, with just under 90% as singletons. Sample: PBMCs. These receptors were obtained from a man between 50 and 59 years old with head and neck cancer.

CDR3 loop: CASSTPSGGSDNEQFF. DNA of the CDR3: TGTGCCAGCAGCACCCCATCGGGGGGGTCCGACAATGAGCAGTTCTTC. V usage is TRBV7-9 and J usage is TRBJ2-1; 8 bases are shared with TRBD2. Germline lookup yields CDR1 SEHNR and CDR2 FQNEAQ (reference sequence). V gave up 5 bases and J gave up 5 bases; unmatched junction bases: 11. This CDR3 is built from 16 residues.

This clone rates as medium-sized. The V and J genes are TRBV2 and TRBJ2-1; 10 nucleotides line up with TRBD2. CDR1 is SNHLY and CDR2 is FYNNEI in the germline V gene. The CDR3 contains 16 residues. Trimming cost V 4 bases and J 4 bases; bases outside gene matches: 7. The CDR3 region is CASSASAGGGYNEQFF. The CDR3 region has the DNA TGTGCCAGCAGTGCTTCAGCGGGAGGGGGATACAATGAGCAGTTCTTC. The whole variable domain, filled in from reference TRBV2 and TRBJ2-1, reads EPEVTQTPSHQVTQMGQEVILRCVPISNHLYFYWYRQILGQKVEFLVSFYNNEISEKSEIFDDQFSVERPDGSNFTLKIRSTKLEDSAMYFCASSASAGGGYNEQFFGPGTRLTVL.

The rearrangement links TRBV5-1 to TRBJ2-1, with 7 bases identical to TRBD1. Germline V gives CDR1 SGHRS, CDR2 YFSETQ. CDR3 length equals 15 residues. V lost 3 bases and J lost 4; bases outside the gene matches: 7. The CDR3 nucleotides read TGCGCCAGCAGCTCCCGACAGGGACGTTACAATGAGCAGTTCTTC. This translates into CASSSRQGRYNEQFF. Drawing the rest from reference TRBV5-1 and TRBJ2-1, the complete variable domain is KAGVTQTPRYLIKTRGQQVTLSCSPISGHRSVSWYQQTPGQGLQFLFEYFSETQRNKGNFPGRFSGRQFSNSRSEMNVSTLELGDSALYLCASSSRQGRYNEQFFGPGTRLTVL.

This rearrangement joins TRBV10-2 to TRBJ2-1; TRBD2 aligns across 9 bases. This CDR3 contains 17 residues. CDR1 and CDR2 (germline): WSHSY, SAAADI. J lost 0 bases, V lost 3 bases, and 6 bases had no gene match. The CDR3 coding sequence is TGCGCCAGCAGTGATGATACTAGCGGGTACTCCTACAATGAGCAGTTCTTC. Encoded protein: CASSDDTSGYSYNEQFF.

V is TRBV3-1 (or the pseudogene TRBV3-2) and J is TRBJ2-7; perhaps TRBD2 as D (5 bases). Germline CDR1 LGHDT, CDR2 YNNKEL (reference sequence). The CDR3 is 13 residues long. Trimming removed 1 base from V and 5 bases from J, with 9 bases in between. The CDR3 protein is CASSQGSGNEQYF. CDR3 DNA: TGTGCCAGCAGCCAAGGCTCGGGGAACGAGCAGTACTTC.